The rows below give T cell receptor beta chains drawn from one sample of a study of radiotherapy plus CTLA-4 blockade in lung cancer. TCRdb keeps only in-frame clones here, not all; method: immunoSEQ multiplex PCR. Seen here are about 95,000 clones, roughly 80% observed once, and the top ten hold roughly 0.84%. This specimen consisted of peripheral blood, obtained from a patient treated with radiotherapy plus ipilimumab. These receptors were taken from a human donor with non-small cell lung cancer who had stable disease on radiotherapy plus ipilimumab. CDR3s include the opening cysteine and the closing phenylalanine or tryptophan. Each record gives: V gene, clone size, D gene, J gene, CDR3 DNA, CDR3 protein. A D gene is named only where the DNA matches it firmly. Expanded clones are given a class, and other clones once, few, many or no size at all.

TRBV6-1	-	TRBD1	TRBJ1-6	TGTGCCAGCAGCCAGGGGACAGTACCTAATTCACCCCTCCACTTT	CASSQGTVPNSPLHF
TRBV21-1	-	-	TRBJ1-5	TGTGCCAGCAGCAAGGGGGTCGGACCGGGACAGGTTTGCAATCAGCCCCAGCATTTT	CASSKGVGPGQVCNQPQHF
TRBV9	once	TRBD1	TRBJ1-2	TGTGCCAGCAGCGTAGACCGGACGGGACAGCCATTTATGCACACCTTC	CASSVDRTGQPFMHTF
TRBV5-1	-	TRBD1	TRBJ2-1	TGCGCCAGCAGCTTGGCGGGTCCCGGGACAGGGTTCGCCTACAATGAGCAGTTCTTC	CASSLAGPGTGFAYNEQFF
TRBV7-3	few	-	TRBJ1-2	TGTGCCAGCAGCTTAAAGGCGGACTCCGGTTATGGCTACACCTTC	CASSLKADSGYGYTF
TRBV30	-	-	TRBJ1-5	TGTGCTTGCGCGGCGGATAGCAATCAGCCCCAGCATTTT	CACAADSNQPQHF
TRBV28	-	-	TRBJ1-4	TGTGCCAGCAGTCCCTGGGACGGAGCTAATGAAAAACTGTTTTTT	CASSPWDGANEKLFF
TRBV6-1	once	TRBD1	TRBJ2-7	TGTGCCAGCAGTAGGGGGCAGGGGACCTCCTACGAGCAGTACTTC	CASSRGQGTSYEQYF
TRBV7-2	-	TRBD1	TRBJ2-3	TGTGCCAGCAGCTTAGAGGCAGGGGGCGGGACAGATACGCAGTATTTT	CASSLEAGGGTDTQYF
TRBV27	-	-	TRBJ2-5	TGTGCCAGCAGTCCCGGGATTGGGGAGACCCAGTACTTC	CASSPGIGETQYF
TRBV9	-	TRBD2	TRBJ2-3	TGTGCCAGCAACGGCGCCGGGACTAGCGGAGAGACAGATACGCAGTATTTT	CASNGAGTSGETDTQYF
TRBV2	once	-	TRBJ1-3	TGTGCCAGCAGTGACGGTGGAAACACCATATATTTT	CASSDGGNTIYF
TRBV7-9	once	-	TRBJ2-5	TGTGCCAGCAGCTTAGGTAATACGGAGACCCAGTACTTC	CASSLGNTETQYF
TRBV7-9	-	-	TRBJ2-2	TGTGCCTGCCCCCGGGGGGCGGGCACCGGGGAGCTGTTTTTT	CACPRGAGTGELFF
TRBV18	-	TRBD1	TRBJ1-2	TGTGCCAGCTCACTCGGGACAGTTGGAGGCTACACCTTC	CASSLGTVGGYTF